This TCR beta chain comes out of a study of T cells in Graves' hyperthyroidism and ophthalmopathy. General study points: Most thyroid-expanded clonotypes above 0.001 were also found in blood.

This clonotype was counted between two and nine times. The antigen is undetermined. TCR beta CDR3 sequences were amplified from RNA transcripts. A first-round RT-PCR of the TCR CDR3 used the HTBI primer set. TCRdb recomputed calls from the multiplex PCR reads with MiXCR, one row per CDR3 protein. Of fewer than 650,000 distinct CDR3 sequences listed, about 14% are singletons. Exclusion criteria comprised uncontrolled infection, other autoimmune disease, pregnancy or lactation. This CDR3 is 15 amino acids long. Trimming at V came to 5 bases and at J to 5 bases, leaving 9 bases not matched to a gene. The sample comprised blood. This rearrangement joins TRBV12-3 or TRBV12-4 to TRBJ2-1; 7 bases agree with TRBD1. This receptor was taken from a woman aged 18-29 years with Graves' ophthalmopathy. The CDR3: CASSTPGGGNNEQFF. CDR3 DNA sequence: TGTGCCAGCAGTACCCCAGGGGGTGGGAACAATGAGCAGTTCTTC.